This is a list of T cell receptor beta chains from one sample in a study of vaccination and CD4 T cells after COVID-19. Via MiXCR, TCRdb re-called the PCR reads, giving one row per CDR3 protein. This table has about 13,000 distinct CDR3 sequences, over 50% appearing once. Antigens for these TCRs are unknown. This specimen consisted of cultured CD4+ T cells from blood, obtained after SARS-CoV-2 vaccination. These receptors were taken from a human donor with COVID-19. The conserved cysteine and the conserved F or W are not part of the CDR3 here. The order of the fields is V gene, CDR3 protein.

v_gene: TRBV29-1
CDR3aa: SVAGTANQPQH

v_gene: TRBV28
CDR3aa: ASSFPSGGGTEAF

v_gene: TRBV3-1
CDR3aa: ASSYRGGRTEAF

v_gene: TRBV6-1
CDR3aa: ASGARGETQY

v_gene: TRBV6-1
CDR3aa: ASSLQVYTEAF

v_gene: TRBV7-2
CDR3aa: ASSLEGYSNQPQH

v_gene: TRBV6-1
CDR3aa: ASTEGIGRYNEQF

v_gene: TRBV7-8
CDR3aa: ASSLGLAGGSEQF

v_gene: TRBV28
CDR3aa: ASSLSGSMNSPLH

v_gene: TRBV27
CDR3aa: ASSSPGSSYNSPLH

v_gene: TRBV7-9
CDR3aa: ASSGVETQY

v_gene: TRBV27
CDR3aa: ASSFRASLGGTLSYNEQF

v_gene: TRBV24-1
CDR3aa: ATAGGVPSRYT

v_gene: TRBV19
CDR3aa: ASSQWDGTVNTEAF

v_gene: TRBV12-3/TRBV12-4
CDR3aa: ASRGLAWNSEQF

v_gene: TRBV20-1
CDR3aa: SASRGRTDTQY

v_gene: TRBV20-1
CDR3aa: SARGPPVANEQF

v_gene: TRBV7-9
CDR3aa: ASSLGGGSNIQY

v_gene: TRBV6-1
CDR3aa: ASSGQGYGYT

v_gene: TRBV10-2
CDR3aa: ASSDWASGGYEQY

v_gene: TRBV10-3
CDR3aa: ASSYSGDRDRGKYGYT

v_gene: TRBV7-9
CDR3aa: ASSSESTEAF

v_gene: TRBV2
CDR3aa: GIRRGAGQPQH

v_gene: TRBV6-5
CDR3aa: ASSYQTGNTGELF

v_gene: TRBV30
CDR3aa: AWSLLENTEAF

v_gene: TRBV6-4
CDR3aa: ASREVDNSPLH